This TCR beta chain was captured in a study of T-cell reconstitution after alpha-beta-depleted transplantation in children. The study's findings and limits: Some patients' high day-60 TCRbeta diversity was attributed to recipient cells surviving conditioning. Approximately two months post-transplant, alpha-beta T cells reportedly originated from several hundred expanded graft clones. After one year, T-cell counts and TCRbeta diversity mostly came from new T cells.

Unique molecular identifiers were incorporated when the TCRbeta library was constructed. In TCRdb, the PCR reads were re-called with MiXCR into one record per CDR3 protein. The sample lists 280,000 or so distinct CDR3 sequences; approximately 10% were seen once. The CDR3 runs to 16 residues. Germline V gives CDR1 SGHTA, CDR2 FQGNSA. Losses at the gene ends were 4 bases for V and 5 bases for J; bases not matched to a gene: 14. This clonotype appeared many times. Its antigen is unknown. The source was peripheral blood, collected 180 days after TCRalphabeta/CD19-depleted stem cell transplant. The clonotype was recovered from a male patient aged 2 to 10 who had a stem cell transplant for chronic granulomatous disease, so the T cells may come from the graft donor. This chain links TRBV7-2 with TRBJ2-7, with 7 nucleotides matching TRBD1. The chain's CDR3 is CASSSPPGQIRNEQYF. The CDR3 DNA reads TGTGCCAGCAGCTCTCCCCCGGGACAGATTAGGAACGAGCAGTACTTC.